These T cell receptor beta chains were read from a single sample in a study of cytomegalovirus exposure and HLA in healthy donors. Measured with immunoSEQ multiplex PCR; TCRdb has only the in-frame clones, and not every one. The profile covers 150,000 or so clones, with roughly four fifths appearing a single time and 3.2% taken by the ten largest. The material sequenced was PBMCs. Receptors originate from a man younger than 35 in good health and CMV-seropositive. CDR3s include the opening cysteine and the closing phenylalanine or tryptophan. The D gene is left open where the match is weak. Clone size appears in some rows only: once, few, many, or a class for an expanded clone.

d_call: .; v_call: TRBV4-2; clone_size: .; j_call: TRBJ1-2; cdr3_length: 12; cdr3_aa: CASSQGTVGYTF; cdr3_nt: TGTGCCAGCAGCCAAGGGACAGTTGGCTACACCTTC
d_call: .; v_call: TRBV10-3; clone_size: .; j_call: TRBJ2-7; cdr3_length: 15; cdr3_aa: CAISELVGETYEQYF; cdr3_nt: TGTGCCATCAGTGAGTTGGTGGGAGAGACCTACGAGCAGTACTTC
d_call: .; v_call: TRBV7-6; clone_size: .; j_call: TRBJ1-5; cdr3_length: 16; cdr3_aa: CASSPESATVNQPQHF; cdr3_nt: TGTGCCAGCAGCCCTGAGTCCGCGACAGTAAATCAGCCCCAGCATTTT
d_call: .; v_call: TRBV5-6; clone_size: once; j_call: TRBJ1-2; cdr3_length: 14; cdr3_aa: CASSFQLTNYGYTF; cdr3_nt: TGTGCCAGCAGCTTCCAACTAACTAACTATGGCTACACCTTC
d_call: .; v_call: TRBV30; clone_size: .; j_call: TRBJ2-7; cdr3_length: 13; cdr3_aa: CAWSGAGFHEQYF; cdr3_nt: TGTGCCTGGAGTGGGGCGGGTTTCCACGAGCAGTACTTC
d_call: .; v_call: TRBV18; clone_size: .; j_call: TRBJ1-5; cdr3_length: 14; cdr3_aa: CASFSRGRRQPQHF; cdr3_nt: TGTGCCAGCTTCTCCCGGGGGAGGAGACAGCCCCAGCATTTT
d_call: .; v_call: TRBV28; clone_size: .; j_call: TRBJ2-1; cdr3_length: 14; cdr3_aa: CASSSPSGWDEQFF; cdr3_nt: TGTGCCAGCAGTTCCCCGAGCGGATGGGATGAGCAGTTCTTC
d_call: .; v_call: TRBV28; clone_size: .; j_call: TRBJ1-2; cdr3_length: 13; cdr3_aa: CASTLRRGIGYTF; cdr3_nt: TGTGCCAGCACCCTGAGACGGGGGATAGGCTACACCTTC
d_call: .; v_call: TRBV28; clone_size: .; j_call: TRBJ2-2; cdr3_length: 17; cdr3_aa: CASSLGRGLGRTGELFF; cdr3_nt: TGTGCCAGCAGTTTAGGTCGGGGGTTGGGAAGGACCGGGGAGCTGTTTTTT
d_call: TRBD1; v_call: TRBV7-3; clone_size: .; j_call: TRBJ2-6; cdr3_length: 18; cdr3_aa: CASSPGQGAFSGANVLTF; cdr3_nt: TGTGCCAGCAGCCCGGGACAGGGGGCCTTTTCTGGGGCCAACGTCCTGACTTTC
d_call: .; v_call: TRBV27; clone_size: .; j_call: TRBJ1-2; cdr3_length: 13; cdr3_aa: CASSFRQTGGYTF; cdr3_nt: TGTGCCAGCAGTTTTCGGCAGACCGGGGGCTACACCTTC
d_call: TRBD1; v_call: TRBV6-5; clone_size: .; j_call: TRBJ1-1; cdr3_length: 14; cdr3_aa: CASTQTGGASEAFF; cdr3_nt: TGTGCCAGCACCCAGACAGGGGGCGCATCCGAAGCTTTCTTT
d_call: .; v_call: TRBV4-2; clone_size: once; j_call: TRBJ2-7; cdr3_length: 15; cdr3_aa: CASSQNFPSSYEQYF; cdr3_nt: TGTGCCAGCAGCCAAAACTTCCCGAGCTCCTACGAGCAGTACTTC
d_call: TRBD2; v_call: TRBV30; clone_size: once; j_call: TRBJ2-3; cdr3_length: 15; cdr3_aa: CAWSVLSGRSYTQYF; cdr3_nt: TGTGCCTGGAGTGTACTAAGCGGGAGGAGTTATACGCAGTATTTT
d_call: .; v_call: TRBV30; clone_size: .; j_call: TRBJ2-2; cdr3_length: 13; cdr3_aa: CAWSTTNTGELFF; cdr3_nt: TGTGCCTGGAGTACAACGAACACCGGGGAGCTGTTTTTT
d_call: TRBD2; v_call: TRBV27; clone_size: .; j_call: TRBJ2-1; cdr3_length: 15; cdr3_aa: CASSLWGTNGNEQFF; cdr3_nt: TGTGCCAGCAGTTTATGGGGGACTAATGGGAATGAGCAGTTCTTC
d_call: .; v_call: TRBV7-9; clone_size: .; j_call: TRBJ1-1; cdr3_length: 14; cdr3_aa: CASSDRDKANEAFF; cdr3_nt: TGTGCCAGCAGCGACCGGGACAAAGCGAATGAAGCTTTCTTT
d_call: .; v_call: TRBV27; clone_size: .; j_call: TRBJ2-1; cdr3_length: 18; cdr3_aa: CASSFFSHGVSGNNEQFF; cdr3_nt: TGTGCCAGCAGTTTTTTCTCCCACGGAGTGAGCGGCAACAATGAGCAGTTCTTC
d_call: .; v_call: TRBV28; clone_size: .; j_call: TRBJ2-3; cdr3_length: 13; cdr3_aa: CASSAVSTDTQYF; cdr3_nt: TGTGCCAGCTCGGCGGTTAGCACAGATACGCAGTATTTT
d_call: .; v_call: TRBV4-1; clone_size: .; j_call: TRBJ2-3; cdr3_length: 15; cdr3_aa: CASSQIRTATDTQYF; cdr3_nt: TGCGCCAGCAGCCAAATTAGGACAGCCACAGATACGCAGTATTTT
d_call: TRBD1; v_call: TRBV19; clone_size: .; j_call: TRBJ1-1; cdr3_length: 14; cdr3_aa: CASTNNRGSSEAFF; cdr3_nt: TGTGCCAGTACTAATAACAGGGGGAGCTCTGAAGCTTTCTTT
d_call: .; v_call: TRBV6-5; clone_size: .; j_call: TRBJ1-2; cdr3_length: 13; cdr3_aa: CASSYSRDYGYTF; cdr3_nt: TGTGCCAGCAGTTACAGCAGGGACTATGGCTACACCTTC
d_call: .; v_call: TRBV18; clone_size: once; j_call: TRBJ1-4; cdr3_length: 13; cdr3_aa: CASSPRPNEKLFF; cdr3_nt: TGTGCCAGCTCACCACGGCCTAATGAAAAACTGTTTTTT
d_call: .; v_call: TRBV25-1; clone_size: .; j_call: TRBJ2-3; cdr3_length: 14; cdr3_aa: CASSEYGSTDTQYF; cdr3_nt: TGTGCCAGCAGTGAATACGGGAGCACAGATACGCAGTATTTT
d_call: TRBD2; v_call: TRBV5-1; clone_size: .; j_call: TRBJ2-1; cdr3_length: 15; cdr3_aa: CASRFLAGGPGEQFF; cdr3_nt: TGCGCCAGCCGCTTCCTAGCGGGAGGACCAGGTGAGCAGTTCTTC
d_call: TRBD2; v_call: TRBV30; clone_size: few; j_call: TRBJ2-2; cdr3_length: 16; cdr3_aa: CAWSGRGRVRGGELFF; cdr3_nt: TGTGCCTGGAGCGGTCGCGGGAGGGTCAGAGGCGGGGAGCTGTTTTTT
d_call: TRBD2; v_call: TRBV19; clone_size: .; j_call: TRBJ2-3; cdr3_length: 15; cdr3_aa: CASSTQTSPTDTQYF; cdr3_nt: TGTGCCAGTAGTACTCAGACTAGCCCCACAGATACGCAGTATTTT
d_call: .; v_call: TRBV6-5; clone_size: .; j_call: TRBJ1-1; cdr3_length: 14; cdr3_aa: CASEPFRENTEAFF; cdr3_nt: TGTGCCAGCGAACCGTTCAGGGAGAACACTGAAGCTTTCTTT
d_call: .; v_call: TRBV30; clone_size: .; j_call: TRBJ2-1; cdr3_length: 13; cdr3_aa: CAWALSGYNEQFF; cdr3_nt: TGTGCCTGGGCCCTCAGCGGGTACAATGAGCAGTTCTTC